These T cell receptor beta chains were read from a single sample in a study of blood T cell repertoires in COVID-19. The table came from immunoSEQ multiplex PCR; TCRdb's copy has only in-frame clones and leaves some out. Among some 190,000 clones listed, around 87% were seen once. Input material: PBMCs or T cells enriched from blood (not recorded which). These TCRs come from a middle-aged woman in a cohort exposed to, infected with or recovered from COVID-19 (not recorded which). Each CDR3 is given with its conserved first and last residue. D genes are given only for firm matches. Clone sizes are given selectively: once, few, many, or a class where the clone is expanded.

CASAPGTSAYNEQFF TGTGCCAGTGCTCCGGGGACTAGCGCCTACAATGAGCAGTTCTTC NA TRBD2 TRBJ2-1 TRBV27
CASSLAGSAGAFYEQYF TGTGCCAGCAGCTTAGCCGGTAGCGCGGGAGCCTTCTACGAGCAGTACTTC NA TRBD2 TRBJ2-7 TRBV7-2
CASSANRDRVGTEAFF TGTGCCAGCAGCGCTAACCGGGACAGGGTTGGCACTGAAGCTTTCTTT NA TRBD1 TRBJ1-1 TRBV7-8
CASSLETGRRAFF TGTGCCAGCAGCTTAGAAACAGGACGGCGGGCTTTCTTT NA NA TRBJ1-1 TRBV7-2
CASSPGSYEQYF TGCGCCAGCAGCCCCGGTTCCTACGAGCAGTACTTC few NA TRBJ2-7 TRBV5-1
CSVFLPRPEQFF TGCAGCGTCTTCCTGCCTAGGCCTGAGCAGTTCTTC once NA TRBJ2-1 TRBV29-1
CASSFGTANYGYTF TGTGCCAGTAGTTTCGGGACAGCCAACTATGGCTACACCTTC NA TRBD1 TRBJ1-2 TRBV19
CASSLPGDYEQYF TGTGCCAGCAGTTTACCAGGGGACTACGAGCAGTACTTC NA NA TRBJ2-7 TRBV27
CASSLGQGGYTEAFF TGCGCCAGCAGCTTGGGACAGGGAGGATACACTGAAGCTTTCTTT NA TRBD1 TRBJ1-1 TRBV5-1
CASGTWTGPGEKLFF TGTGCCAGTGGTACCTGGACAGGGCCGGGTGAAAAACTGTTTTTT NA TRBD1 TRBJ1-4 TRBV19
CASRASGGPYNEQFF TGTGCCAGCAGAGCTAGCGGGGGGCCGTACAATGAGCAGTTCTTC NA TRBD2 TRBJ2-1 TRBV27
CASGAQRYEQYF TGTGCTAGTGGAGCCCAAAGATACGAGCAGTACTTC NA NA TRBJ2-7 TRBV12-5
CASSSLTGELFF TGTGCCAGCAGCTCCCTAACCGGGGAGCTGTTTTTT once NA TRBJ2-2 TRBV5-4
CASSPRTSPREQFF TGTGCCAGCAGCCCTCGGACTAGCCCACGGGAGCAGTTCTTC NA TRBD2 TRBJ2-1 TRBV7-2
CASSPSGGVNTEAFF TGCGCCAGCAGCCCGTCGGGAGGAGTGAACACTGAAGCTTTCTTT once NA TRBJ1-1 TRBV5-1
CASSFGIWAFF TGTGCCAGCAGTTTCGGGATTTGGGCTTTCTTT once NA TRBJ1-1 TRBV27
CASSERDRGDDYGYTF TGTGCCAGCAGTGAAAGGGACAGGGGGGATGACTATGGCTACACCTTC few TRBD1 TRBJ1-2 TRBV2
CAWSDDRVSETQYF TGTGCCTGGAGCGATGACAGGGTATCAGAGACCCAGTACTTC NA TRBD1 TRBJ2-5 TRBV30
CASSEAPGKRISDVLYGYTF TGCGCCAGCAGTGAGGCCCCAGGTAAACGCATCTCGGATGTTCTTTATGGCTACACCTTC few NA TRBJ1-2 TRBV10-2
CASSLGSGSYNEQFF TGTGCCAGCAGCCTGGGATCGGGCTCCTACAATGAGCAGTTCTTC NA NA TRBJ2-1 TRBV5-5
CASSPGPTRDEKLFF TGCGCCAGCAGCCCCGGACCCACCAGGGATGAAAAACTGTTTTTT NA NA TRBJ1-4 TRBV4-1
CASSSTGGSGNTIYF TGCGCCAGCAGCTCCACAGGGGGCTCTGGAAACACCATATATTTT NA TRBD1 TRBJ1-3 TRBV5-1
CASSYRGRNYGYTF TGTGCCAGCAGTTACAGGGGGCGGAACTATGGCTACACCTTC NA TRBD1 TRBJ1-2 TRBV6-5
CASSLGPQGDNSPLHF TGCGCCAGCAGCTTAGGGCCGCAGGGTGATAATTCACCCCTCCACTTT NA NA TRBJ1-6 TRBV5-1
CASSRELTRMGGISYEQYF TGCGCCAGCAGCCGAGAGCTGACAAGGATGGGAGGGATCTCCTACGAGCAGTACTTC NA TRBD2 TRBJ2-7 TRBV4-3
CASSEESGSVHEQYF TGTGCCAGCAGTGAAGAGTCAGGGTCTGTCCACGAGCAGTACTTC NA NA TRBJ2-7 TRBV6-1
CASSLWTGGRETQYF TGTGCCAGCAGCTTGTGGACAGGGGGCAGGGAGACCCAGTACTTC few TRBD1 TRBJ2-5 TRBV3-1/TRBV3-2
CASSERLARVGSPLHF TGTGCCAGCAGCGAAAGACTAGCGCGGGTTGGATCACCCCTCCACTTT NA NA TRBJ1-6 TRBV11-2
CASRLVVVGPTPNQPQHF TGTGCAAGTCGCTTAGTAGTCGTTGGGCCGACCCCGAATCAGCCCCAGCATTTT NA NA TRBJ1-5 TRBV12-2
CSARLTGWNYGYTF TGCAGCGCGAGACTGACAGGGTGGAACTATGGCTACACCTTC NA TRBD1 TRBJ1-2 TRBV29-1
CASSPSSKGAGGYTF TGTGCCAGCAGCCCAAGTTCGAAGGGGGCGGGTGGCTACACCTTC NA TRBD1 TRBJ1-2 TRBV7-8
CASSFLAGVEQFF TGTGCCAGCAGTTTCCTAGCGGGAGTTGAGCAGTTCTTC NA TRBD2 TRBJ2-1 TRBV27
CATSDPRGGETQYF TGTGCCACCAGTGATCCAAGAGGGGGCGAGACCCAGTACTTC NA TRBD1 TRBJ2-5 TRBV24-1
CASKGAGQNTGELFF TGTGCCAGCAAGGGAGCGGGCCAGAACACCGGGGAGCTGTTTTTT NA NA TRBJ2-2 TRBV2
CASSGRGRPYEQYF TGTGCCAGCAGCGGGCGGGGCAGACCCTACGAGCAGTACTTC NA NA TRBJ2-7 TRBV5-6
CASSLDHGGRTEAFF TGTGCCAGCAGCTTAGATCACGGGGGTAGGACTGAAGCTTTCTTT NA NA TRBJ1-1 TRBV7-2
CATLKGGGVPSTDTQYF TGTGCCACCCTGAAGGGCGGGGGGGTTCCTAGCACAGATACGCAGTATTTT NA TRBD2 TRBJ2-3 TRBV28
CATSGLAGGVKGNEQFF TGTGCCACCAGTGGTTTAGCGGGGGGTGTCAAGGGGAATGAGCAGTTCTTC NA TRBD2 TRBJ2-1 TRBV24-1
CASSINRPMNTEAFF TGTGCCAGTAGTATCAACAGGCCAATGAACACTGAAGCTTTCTTT NA NA TRBJ1-1 TRBV19
CASSPDRDSYEQYF TGCGCCAGCAGCCCTGACAGGGACTCCTACGAGCAGTACTTC NA TRBD1 TRBJ2-7 TRBV4-3
CASSALEARGYTF TGCGCCAGCAGCGCACTCGAGGCACGAGGCTACACCTTC NA NA TRBJ1-2 TRBV5-1
CASSESAGGNQPQHF TGCGCCAGCAGTGAGTCGGCAGGGGGCAATCAGCCCCAGCATTTT many NA TRBJ1-5 TRBV10-2
CASSLVRSGGASGETQYF TGTGCCAGCAGCTTAGTCCGTAGCGGGGGAGCATCTGGGGAGACCCAGTACTTC NA TRBD2 TRBJ2-5 TRBV7-8